The present entry profiles one T cell receptor beta chain with its context. Its specificity is not known. The source of the sample is a study of response to subunit inactivated influenza vaccine. The germline V gene has CDR1 MNHNY and CDR2 SVGAGI (reference sequence). Trimming cost V 6 bases and J 8 bases, with 13 bases left between them. This CDR3 contains 13 residues. The study, taken as a whole, reports: T cells newly recruited by each seasonal influenza vaccination are few, the authors suggested.

TCRdb used MiXCR to reprocess the RT-PCR reads, holding one entry per CDR3 protein. The sample has around 500,000 distinct CDR3 sequences, roughly 9.8% seen once. This clonotype originated in a man aged 45-60 years who received an inactivated influenza vaccine. The chain is built from TRBV6-6 and TRBJ1-4, with D possibly matching TRBD1 (6 bases). Source: PBMCs from blood, taken 40 to 50 days after vaccination. CDR3 sequence (DNA): TGTGCCAGCAGAGGGGGAATCGAGGAAAAACTGTTTTTT. Translation: CASRGGIEEKLFF.